The source of this TCR beta chain is a study of post-analysis software for immune sequencing data. The TCR beta cDNA libraries contained unique molecular identifiers. MiXCR was run by TCRdb on the PCR reads, yielding one entry per CDR3 protein. The sample has fewer than 600,000 distinct CDR3 sequences, roughly 46% seen once. This CDR3 is 15 amino acids long. Germline assignment: CDR1 ENHRY and CDR2 SYGVKD. The V end was cut by 3 bases, the J end by 2 bases, with 12 bases between. Findings and limits, study-wide: Same-batch samples co-clustered strongly by F measure. The study found TRBV5-6, TRBV5-1 and TRBV20-1 among five TRBV segments more frequent in patients than controls. Diversity measured as normalized Chao1 was significantly lower in multiple sclerosis patients than in controls.

This clonotype came up many times. Its antigen is as yet unknown. The chain joins TRBV10-3 to TRBJ2-3, with D possibly TRBD2 on 5 matching bases. Specimen: blood. This receptor was obtained from a girl aged 10-17 years with multiple sclerosis. The CDR3 bases are TGTGCCATCAGTGATGTCTCGGGGAACACAGATACGCAGTATTTT. As protein: CAISDVSGNTDTQYF.